This TCR beta chain was sequenced during a study of cytomegalovirus exposure and HLA in healthy donors. General study findings and limits: In a later analysis, most CMV-associated TCR beta chains appeared HLA-restricted.

Worth noting for this clone: Its antigen is unknown.

13 Jbeta primers and 60 Vbeta primers were used for the PCR. As handled by the study authors: Later analysis identified approximately 80 million unique TCR beta chains, around 10 million shared. Using immunoSEQ multiplex PCR, the repertoire was profiled, and TCRdb retains in-frame clones only, with some absent. V and J calls and clone size are copied from that table; D and trimming were computed from the DNA. The sample holds around 130,000 clones; roughly 77% are singletons and the top ten take around 2%. This CDR3 contains 15 residues. V lost 4 bases and J lost 0; bases outside the gene matches: 5. CDR1 and CDR2 (germline): SEHNR, FQNEAQ (reference sequence).

The sequencing sample was made of PBMCs. V usage is TRBV7-9 and J usage is TRBJ1-1; 7 nucleotides line up with TRBD1. This TCR derives from a man aged 35-49 years in good health and CMV-seronegative. CDR3 in DNA: TGTGCCAGCAGCTCGAACAGGGGCCTGAACACTGAAGCTTTCTTT. This codes for CASSSNRGLNTEAFF.